This record covers a single TCR beta chain. Its antigen is currently unknown. Donation came from healthy Caucasian individuals in Russia who were aged roughly 6 to 95. The junction had 12 bases not matched to a gene; V was cut back by 4 bases and J by 5 bases. This CDR3 comprises 16 residues. CDR1 is LGHDT, CDR2 YNNKEL, per germline (reference sequence). This entry belongs to a study of blood T cells in healthy people across ages. Findings and limits, study-wide: Any conclusive comparison of naive versus antigen-experienced cells was prevented by using unsorted PBMCs.

A second PCR, run for about 7 to 11 cycles, used a sample-barcoded 5' primer plus a J-beta primer mix. A template-switch adaptor that had 12 random nucleotides put a tag on each cDNA molecule. Each single sample gave us at least 2.5 million CDR3-containing paired-end reads. From the 5' RACE reads, TCRdb called clonotypes with MiXCR, one entry per CDR3 protein. Here the sample spans about 1.6 million distinct CDR3 sequences, roughly 30% being singletons. This rearrangement joins TRBV3-1 to TRBJ2-3; 7 positions match TRBD2. Source material: blood. This TCR was sampled from a woman aged 30 to 39 in good health. The CDR3 bases are TGTGCCAGCAGCCCTATAGCGGGCGGACCGGGAGATACGCAGTATTTT. Translation: CASSPIAGGPGDTQYF.